The sequence of this T cell receptor beta chain was determined in a study of T cell responses to AZD1222 COVID-19 vaccine. The CDR3 is 15 residues long. Here immunoSEQ multiplex PCR was the method, and the copy in TCRdb shows in-frame clones only, minus some. The sample has under 110,000 clones, approximately 87% seen once; the top ten hold about 5.4%. The chain has TRBV21-1 and TRBJ2-5; TRBD2 is the table's D call, not checked against the DNA. TRBV21-1 is tagged as a pseudogene. This clonotype originated in an adult in good health. This specimen was peripheral blood, taken on day 0 of AZD1222 vaccination. Here the CDR3 DNA reads TGTGCCAGCAGCAATCGCCCGGGGGTCCAGGAGACCCAGTACTTC. It specifies CASSNRPGVQETQYF.